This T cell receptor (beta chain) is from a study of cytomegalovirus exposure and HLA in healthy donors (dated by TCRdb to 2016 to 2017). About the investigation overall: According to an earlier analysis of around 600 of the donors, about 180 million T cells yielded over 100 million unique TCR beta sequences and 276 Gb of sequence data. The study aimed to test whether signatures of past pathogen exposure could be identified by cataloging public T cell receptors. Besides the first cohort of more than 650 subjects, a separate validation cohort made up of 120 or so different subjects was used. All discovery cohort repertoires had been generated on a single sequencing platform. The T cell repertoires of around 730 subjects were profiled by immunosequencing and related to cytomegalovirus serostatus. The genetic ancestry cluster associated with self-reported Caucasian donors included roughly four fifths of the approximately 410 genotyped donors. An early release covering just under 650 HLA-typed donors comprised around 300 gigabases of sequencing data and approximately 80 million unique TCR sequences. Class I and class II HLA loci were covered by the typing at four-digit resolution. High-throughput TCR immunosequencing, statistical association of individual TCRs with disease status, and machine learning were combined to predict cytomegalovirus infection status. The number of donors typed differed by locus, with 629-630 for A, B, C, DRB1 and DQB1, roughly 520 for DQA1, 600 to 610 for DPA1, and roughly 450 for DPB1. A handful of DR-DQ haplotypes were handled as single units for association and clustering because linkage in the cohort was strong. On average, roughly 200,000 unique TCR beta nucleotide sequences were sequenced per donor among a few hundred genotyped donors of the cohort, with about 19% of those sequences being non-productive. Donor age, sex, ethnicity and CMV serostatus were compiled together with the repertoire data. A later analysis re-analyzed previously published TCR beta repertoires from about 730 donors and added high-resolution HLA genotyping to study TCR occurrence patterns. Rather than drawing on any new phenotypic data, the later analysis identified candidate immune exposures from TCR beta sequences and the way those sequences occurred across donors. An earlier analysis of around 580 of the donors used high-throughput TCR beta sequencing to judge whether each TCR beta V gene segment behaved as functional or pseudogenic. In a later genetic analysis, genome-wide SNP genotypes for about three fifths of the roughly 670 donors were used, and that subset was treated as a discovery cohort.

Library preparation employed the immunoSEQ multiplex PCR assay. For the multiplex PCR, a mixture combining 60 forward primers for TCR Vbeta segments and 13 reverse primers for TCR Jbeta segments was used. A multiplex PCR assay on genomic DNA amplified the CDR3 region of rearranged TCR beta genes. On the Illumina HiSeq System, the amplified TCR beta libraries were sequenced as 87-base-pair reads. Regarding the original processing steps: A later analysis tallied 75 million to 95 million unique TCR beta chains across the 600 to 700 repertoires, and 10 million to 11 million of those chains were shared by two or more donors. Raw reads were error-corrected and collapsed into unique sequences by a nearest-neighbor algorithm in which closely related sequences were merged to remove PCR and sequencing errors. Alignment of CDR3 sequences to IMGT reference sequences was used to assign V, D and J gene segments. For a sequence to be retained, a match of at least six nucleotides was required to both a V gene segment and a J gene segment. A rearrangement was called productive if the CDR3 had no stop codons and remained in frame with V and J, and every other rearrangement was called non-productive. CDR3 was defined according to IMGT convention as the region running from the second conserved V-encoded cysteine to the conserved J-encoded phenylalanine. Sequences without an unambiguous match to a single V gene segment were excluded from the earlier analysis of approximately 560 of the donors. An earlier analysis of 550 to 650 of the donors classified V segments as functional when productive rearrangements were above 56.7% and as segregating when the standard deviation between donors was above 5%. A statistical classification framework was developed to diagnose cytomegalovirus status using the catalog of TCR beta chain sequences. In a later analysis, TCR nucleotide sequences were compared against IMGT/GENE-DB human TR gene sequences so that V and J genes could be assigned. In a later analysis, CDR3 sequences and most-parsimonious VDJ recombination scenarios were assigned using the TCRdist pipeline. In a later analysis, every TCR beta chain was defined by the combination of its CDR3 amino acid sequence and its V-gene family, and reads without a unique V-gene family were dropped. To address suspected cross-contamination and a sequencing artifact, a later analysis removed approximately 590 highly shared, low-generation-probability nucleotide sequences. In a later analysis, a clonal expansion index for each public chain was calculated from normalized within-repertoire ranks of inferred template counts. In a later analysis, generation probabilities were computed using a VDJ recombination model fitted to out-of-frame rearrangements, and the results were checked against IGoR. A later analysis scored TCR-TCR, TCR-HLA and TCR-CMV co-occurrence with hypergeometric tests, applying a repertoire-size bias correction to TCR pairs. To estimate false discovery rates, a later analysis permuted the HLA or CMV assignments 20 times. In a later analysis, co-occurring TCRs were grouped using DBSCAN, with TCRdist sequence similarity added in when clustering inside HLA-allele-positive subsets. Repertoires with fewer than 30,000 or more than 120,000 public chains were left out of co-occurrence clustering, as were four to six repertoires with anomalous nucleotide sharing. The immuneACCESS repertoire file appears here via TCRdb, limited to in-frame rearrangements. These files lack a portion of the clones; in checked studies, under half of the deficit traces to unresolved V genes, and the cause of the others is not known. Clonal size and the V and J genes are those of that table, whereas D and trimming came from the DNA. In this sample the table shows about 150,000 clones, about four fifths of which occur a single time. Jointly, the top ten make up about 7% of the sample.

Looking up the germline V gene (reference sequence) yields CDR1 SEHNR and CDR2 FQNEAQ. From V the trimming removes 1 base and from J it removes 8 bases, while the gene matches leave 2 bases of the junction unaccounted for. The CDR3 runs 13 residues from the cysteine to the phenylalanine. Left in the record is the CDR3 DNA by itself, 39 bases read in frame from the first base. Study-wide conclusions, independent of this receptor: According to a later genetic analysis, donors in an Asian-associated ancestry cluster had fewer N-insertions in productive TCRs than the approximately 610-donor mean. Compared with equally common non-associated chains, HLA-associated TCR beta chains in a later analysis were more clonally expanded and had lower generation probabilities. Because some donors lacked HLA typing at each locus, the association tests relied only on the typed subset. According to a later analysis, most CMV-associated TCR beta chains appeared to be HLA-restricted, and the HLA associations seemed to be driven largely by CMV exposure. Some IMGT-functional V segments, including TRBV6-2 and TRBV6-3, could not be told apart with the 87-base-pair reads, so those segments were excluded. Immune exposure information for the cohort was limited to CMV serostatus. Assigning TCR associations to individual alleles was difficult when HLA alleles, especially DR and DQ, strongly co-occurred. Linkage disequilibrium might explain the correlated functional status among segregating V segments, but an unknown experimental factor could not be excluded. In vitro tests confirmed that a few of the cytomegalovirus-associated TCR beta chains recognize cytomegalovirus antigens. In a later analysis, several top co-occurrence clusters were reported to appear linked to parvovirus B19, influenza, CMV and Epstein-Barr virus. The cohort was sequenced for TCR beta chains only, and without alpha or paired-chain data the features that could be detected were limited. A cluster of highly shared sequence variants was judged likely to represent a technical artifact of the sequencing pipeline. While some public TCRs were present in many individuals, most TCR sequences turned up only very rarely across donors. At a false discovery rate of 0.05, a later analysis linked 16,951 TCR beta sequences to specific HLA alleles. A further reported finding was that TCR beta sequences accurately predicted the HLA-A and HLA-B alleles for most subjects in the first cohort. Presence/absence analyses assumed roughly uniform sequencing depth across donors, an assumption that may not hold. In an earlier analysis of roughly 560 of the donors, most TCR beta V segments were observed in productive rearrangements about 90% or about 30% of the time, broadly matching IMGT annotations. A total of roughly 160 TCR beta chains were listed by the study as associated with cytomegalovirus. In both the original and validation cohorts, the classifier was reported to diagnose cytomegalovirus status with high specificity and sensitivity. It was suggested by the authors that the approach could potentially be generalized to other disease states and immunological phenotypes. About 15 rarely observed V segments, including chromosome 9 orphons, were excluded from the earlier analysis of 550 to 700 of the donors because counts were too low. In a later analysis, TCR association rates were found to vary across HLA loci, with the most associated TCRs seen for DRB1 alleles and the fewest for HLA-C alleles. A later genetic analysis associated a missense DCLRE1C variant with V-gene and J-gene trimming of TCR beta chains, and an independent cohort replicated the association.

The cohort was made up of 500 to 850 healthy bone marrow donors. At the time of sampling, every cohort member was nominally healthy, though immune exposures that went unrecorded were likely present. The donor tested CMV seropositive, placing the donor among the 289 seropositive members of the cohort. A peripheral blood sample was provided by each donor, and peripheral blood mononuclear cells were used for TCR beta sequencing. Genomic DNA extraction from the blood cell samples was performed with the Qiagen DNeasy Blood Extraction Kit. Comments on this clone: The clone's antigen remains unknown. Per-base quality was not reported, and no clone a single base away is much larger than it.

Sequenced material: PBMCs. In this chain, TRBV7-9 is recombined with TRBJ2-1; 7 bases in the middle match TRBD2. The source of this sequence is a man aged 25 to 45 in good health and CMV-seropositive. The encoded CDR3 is CASSLGGGDEQFF. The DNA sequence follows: TGTGCCAGCAGCTTAGGCGGGGGTGATGAGCAGTTCTTC.